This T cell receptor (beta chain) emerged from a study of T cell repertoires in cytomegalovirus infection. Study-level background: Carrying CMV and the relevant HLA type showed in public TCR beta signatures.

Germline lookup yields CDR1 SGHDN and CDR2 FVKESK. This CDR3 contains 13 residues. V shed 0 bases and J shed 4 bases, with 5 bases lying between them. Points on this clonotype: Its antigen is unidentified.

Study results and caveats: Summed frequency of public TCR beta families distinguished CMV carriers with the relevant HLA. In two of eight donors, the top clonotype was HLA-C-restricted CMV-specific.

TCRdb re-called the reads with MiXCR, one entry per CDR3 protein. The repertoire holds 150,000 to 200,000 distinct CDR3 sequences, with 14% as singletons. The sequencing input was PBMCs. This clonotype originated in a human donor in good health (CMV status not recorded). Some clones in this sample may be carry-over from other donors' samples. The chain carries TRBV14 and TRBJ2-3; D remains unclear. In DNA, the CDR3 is TGTGCCAGCAGCCAAGAGAGTCCAGATACGCAGTATTTT. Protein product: CASSQESPDTQYF. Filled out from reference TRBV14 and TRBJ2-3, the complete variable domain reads EAGVTQFPSHSVIEKGQTVTLRCDPISGHDNLYWYRRVMGKEIKFLLHFVKESKQDESGMPNNRFLAERTGGTYSTLKVQPAELEDSGVYFCASSQESPDTQYFGPGTRLTVL.